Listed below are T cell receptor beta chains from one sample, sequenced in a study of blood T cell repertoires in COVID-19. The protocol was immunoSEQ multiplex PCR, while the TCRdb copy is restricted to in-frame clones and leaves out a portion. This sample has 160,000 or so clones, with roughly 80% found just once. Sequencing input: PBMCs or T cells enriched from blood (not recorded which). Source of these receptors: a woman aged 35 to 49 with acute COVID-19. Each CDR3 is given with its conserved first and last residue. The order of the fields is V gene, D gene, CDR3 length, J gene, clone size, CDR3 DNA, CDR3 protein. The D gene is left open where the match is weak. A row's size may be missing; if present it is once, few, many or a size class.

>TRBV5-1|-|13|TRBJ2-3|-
TGCGCCAGCAGCTTGAAATATCCAGATACGCAGTATTTT
CASSLKYPDTQYF
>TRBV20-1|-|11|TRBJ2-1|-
TGCAGTGGGGACTTTAACAATGAGCAGTTCTTC
CSGDFNNEQFF
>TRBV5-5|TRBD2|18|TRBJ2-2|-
TGTGCCAGCAGCTTTTATGCGGGACTAGCATCGAACACCGGGGAGCTGTTTTTT
CASSFYAGLASNTGELFF
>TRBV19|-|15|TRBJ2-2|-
TGTGCCAGTAGTACCCTTCCCAGTGGCGGCGGGGAGCTGTTTTTT
CASSTLPSGGGELFF
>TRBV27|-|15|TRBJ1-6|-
TGTGCCAGCAGTTATGACCGGGGATATAATTCACCCCTCCACTTT
CASSYDRGYNSPLHF
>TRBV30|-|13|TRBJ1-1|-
TGTGCCTGGGCACAGGAGATGAACACTGAAGCTTTCTTT
CAWAQEMNTEAFF
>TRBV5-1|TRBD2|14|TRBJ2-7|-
TGCGCCAGCAGCTTGGCGGGAGGCACCTACGAGCAGTACTTC
CASSLAGGTYEQYF
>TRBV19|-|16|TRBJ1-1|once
TGTGCCAGTAGTATTCGGGCCCTAGGACAGAACACTGAAGCTTTCTTT
CASSIRALGQNTEAFF
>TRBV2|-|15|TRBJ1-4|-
TGTGCCAGCAGGTTCCCGGGAGCAACTAATGAAAAACTGTTTTTT
CASRFPGATNEKLFF
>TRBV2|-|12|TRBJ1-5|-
TGTGCCAGCAACAGGGAAGGTCAGCCCCAGCATTTT
CASNREGQPQHF
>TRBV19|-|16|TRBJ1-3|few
TGTGCCAGTAGTATTGTGGCAGGGAACTCTGGAAACACCATATATTTT
CASSIVAGNSGNTIYF
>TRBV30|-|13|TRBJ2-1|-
TGTGCCTCCAACCCGGTAAGCGGCAATGAGCAGTTCTTC
CASNPVSGNEQFF
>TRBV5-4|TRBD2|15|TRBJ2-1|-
TGTGCCAGCAGCTTGGCGGGAGGGCCTGGGAATGAGCAGTTCTTC
CASSLAGGPGNEQFF
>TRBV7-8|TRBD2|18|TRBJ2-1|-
TGTGCCAGCAGCCTTACACCTCCTCTAGCGGGTTTTCTCAATGAGCAGTTCTTC
CASSLTPPLAGFLNEQFF
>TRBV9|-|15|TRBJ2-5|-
TGTGCCAGCAGCTTCCGAGGACAATGGCAAGAGACCCAGTACTTC
CASSFRGQWQETQYF
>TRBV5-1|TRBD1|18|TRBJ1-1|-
TGCGCCAGCAGTCAACAACAGGGGGCTGGTCCGGATTCCACTGAAGCTTTCTTT
CASSQQQGAGPDSTEAFF
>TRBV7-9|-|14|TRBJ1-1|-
TGTGCCAGCAGCTATTCCGGAGGGAACACTGAAGCTTTCTTT
CASSYSGGNTEAFF
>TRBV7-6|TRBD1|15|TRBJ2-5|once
TGTGCCAGCAGCCCCGGACAGGGGGCCCGCGAGACCCAGTACTTC
CASSPGQGARETQYF
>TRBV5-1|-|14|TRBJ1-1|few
TGCGCCAGCAGCGACCAGGGGCTGCTCACTGAAGCTTTCTTT
CASSDQGLLTEAFF
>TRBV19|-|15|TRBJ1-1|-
TGTGCCAGTCCGCTTGCGGGCCCGCTGAACACTGAAGCTTTCTTT
CASPLAGPLNTEAFF
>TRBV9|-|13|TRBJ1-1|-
TGTGCCAGCAGCGCTCAGGGGAACACTGAAGCTTTCTTT
CASSAQGNTEAFF
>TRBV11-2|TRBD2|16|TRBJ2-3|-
TGTGCCAGCAGCTCCATACTAGCGGGGAGGACAGATACGCAGTATTTT
CASSSILAGRTDTQYF
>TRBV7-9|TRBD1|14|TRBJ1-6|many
TGTGCCAGCAGCTTGGGACAGGGCCATTCACCCCTCCACTTT
CASSLGQGHSPLHF
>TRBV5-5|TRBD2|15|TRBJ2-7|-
TGTGCCAGCAGCTTAGAAGGGACTAGCCTAGGCGAGCAGTACTTC
CASSLEGTSLGEQYF
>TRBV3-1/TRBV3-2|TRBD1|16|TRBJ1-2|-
TGTGCCAGCAGCCAAGATCGCCAGGGGGCTTACTATGGCTACACCTTC
CASSQDRQGAYYGYTF
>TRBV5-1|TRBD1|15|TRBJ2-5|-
TGCGCCAGCAGCTTGTCTAGACAGGGCCAAGAGACCCAGTACTTC
CASSLSRQGQETQYF
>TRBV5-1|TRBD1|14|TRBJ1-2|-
TGCGCCAGCAGCTTGGCGGGACAGGGAAGTGGCTACACCTTC
CASSLAGQGSGYTF
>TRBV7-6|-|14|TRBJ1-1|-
TGTGCCAGCAGACCTAATACCGTGAACACTGAAGCTTTCTTT
CASRPNTVNTEAFF
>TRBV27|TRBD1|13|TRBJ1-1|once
TGTGCCAGCAGTTACGACAGGGGGTATGAAGCTTTCTTT
CASSYDRGYEAFF
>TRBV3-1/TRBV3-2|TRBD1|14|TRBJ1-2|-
TGTGCCAGCAGCCAAGATGGGCAGGGGGGTGGCTACACCTTC
CASSQDGQGGGYTF
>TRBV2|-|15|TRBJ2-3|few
TGTGCCAGCACCACCGGGACAACCCCAACAGATACGCAGTATTTT
CASTTGTTPTDTQYF
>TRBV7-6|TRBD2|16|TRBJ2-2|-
TGTGCCAGCAGCCCAGGCGCGGGAGCGAACACCGGGGAGCTGTTTTTT
CASSPGAGANTGELFF
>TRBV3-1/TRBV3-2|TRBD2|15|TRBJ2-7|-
TGTGCCAGCAGACAGGCCGGGACTAGGAGTCTCCAGCAGTACTTC
CASRQAGTRSLQQYF
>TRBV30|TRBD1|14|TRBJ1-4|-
TGTGCCTGGACACCGGGACAGTGGCGCGAAAAACTGTTTTTT
CAWTPGQWREKLFF
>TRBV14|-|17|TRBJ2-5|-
TGTGCCAGCAGCCAAGAACGGGGAACCGGAGGGAGAGAGACCCAGTACTTC
CASSQERGTGGRETQYF
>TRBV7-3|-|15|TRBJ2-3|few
TGTGCCAGCAGCCCTCAAGGGAGGAGCACAGATACGCAGTATTTT
CASSPQGRSTDTQYF
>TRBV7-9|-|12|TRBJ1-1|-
TGTGCCAGCAGCCCGCGGGACACTGAAGCTTTCTTT
CASSPRDTEAFF
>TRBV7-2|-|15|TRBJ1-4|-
TGTGCCAGCAGCTTTACAGGGCATCCTAATGAAAAACTGTTTTTT
CASSFTGHPNEKLFF
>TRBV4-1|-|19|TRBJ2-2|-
TGCGCCAGCAGCCAAGATTTCCCCGCGCTAGATCCAAACACCGGGGAGCTGTTTTTT
CASSQDFPALDPNTGELFF
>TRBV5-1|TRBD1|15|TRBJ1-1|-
TGCGCCAGCAGCCAACAGGGGATTTCGAACACTGAAGCTTTCTTT
CASSQQGISNTEAFF
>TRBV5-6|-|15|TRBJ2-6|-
TGTGCCAGCAGCTCCCGGGAATCAGGGGCCAACGTCCTGACTTTC
CASSSRESGANVLTF
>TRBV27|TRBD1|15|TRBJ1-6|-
TGTGCCAGCAGTTTTCGACAGGGCCTAAATTCACCCCTCCACTTT
CASSFRQGLNSPLHF
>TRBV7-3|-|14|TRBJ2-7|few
TGTGCCAGCAGCTTACTGGACTTCCCATACGAGCAGTACTTC
CASSLLDFPYEQYF
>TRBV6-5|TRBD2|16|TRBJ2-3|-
TGTGCCAGCAGTTACACTAGCGGGAGGGTCCCAGATACGCAGTATTTT
CASSYTSGRVPDTQYF
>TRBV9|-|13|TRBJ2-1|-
TGTGCCAGCAGCCCTACCGGTTACAATGAGCAGTTCTTC
CASSPTGYNEQFF
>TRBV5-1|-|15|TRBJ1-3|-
TGCGCCAGCAGCTCACAGGCCGGCTCTGGAAACACCATATATTTT
CASSSQAGSGNTIYF
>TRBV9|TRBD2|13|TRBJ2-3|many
TGTGCCTTTCCTAGCGGGAGCCCAGATACGCAGTATTTT
CAFPSGSPDTQYF
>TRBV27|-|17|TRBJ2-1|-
TGTGCCAGCAGTCCCCGACGGATAGCCTCCGGGGACAATGAGCAGTTCTTC
CASSPRRIASGDNEQFF
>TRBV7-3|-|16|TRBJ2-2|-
TGTGCCAGCAGCCGAGACAGTCCTCCGAACACCGGGGAGCTGTTTTTT
CASSRDSPPNTGELFF
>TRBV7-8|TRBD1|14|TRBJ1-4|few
TGTGCCAGCACCTGGACAGGGGGGACTGAAAAACTGTTTTTT
CASTWTGGTEKLFF
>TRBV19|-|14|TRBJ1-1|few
TGTGCCAGTAGCACTAATACCCCATTCATCGTGGCTTTCTTT
CASSTNTPFIVAFF
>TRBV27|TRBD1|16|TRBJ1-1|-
TGTGCCAGCAGTCCGCGGACAGGGTGGATCGACACTGAAGCTTTCTTT
CASSPRTGWIDTEAFF
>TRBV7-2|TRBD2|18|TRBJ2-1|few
TGTGCCAGCAGCTCCCACAGGACTAGCGGGAGGGCCGGGAATGAGCAGTTCTTC
CASSSHRTSGRAGNEQFF
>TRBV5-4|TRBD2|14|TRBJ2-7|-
TGTGCCAGCAGCCATTCTAGCGGGAGCTACGAGCAGTACTTC
CASSHSSGSYEQYF
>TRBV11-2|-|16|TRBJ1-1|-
TGTGCCAGCAGCTTAGTGCGGGGAGGGGGGAGGACTGAAGCTTTCTTT
CASSLVRGGGRTEAFF
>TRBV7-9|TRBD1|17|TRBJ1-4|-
TGTGCCAGCAGCCGAGGGACAGTTGACCCCACCAGGGAAAAACTGTTTTTT
CASSRGTVDPTREKLFF
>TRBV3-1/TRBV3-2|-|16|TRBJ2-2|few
TGTGCCAGCAGCCAGACCGGGACTGGGCACACCGGGGAGCTGTTTTTT
CASSQTGTGHTGELFF